One sample yielded the 5 T cell receptor beta chains listed below, sequenced in a study of blood T cell repertoires in COVID-19. Clones were read by immunoSEQ multiplex PCR, and TCRdb kept only the in-frame ones, dropping some. This sample has roughly 380,000 clones, with about nine tenths found just once. Sequenced input: peripheral blood. The receptors derive from a woman aged 40 to 49 with COVID-19, enrolled during active disease.

The rearrangement uses TRBV28 and TRBJ1-4; D is possibly TRBD1 (5 bases). This CDR3 has 14 amino acids. Trimming removed 5 bases from V and 5 bases from J, with 12 bases in between. Germline lookup yields CDR1 MDHEN and CDR2 SYDVKM. The DNA for the CDR3 is TGTGCCAGCAGTCGCGGGGGAGTAAATGAAAAACTGTTTTTT. Amino acids: CASSRGGVNEKLFF.

The chain recombines TRBV5-1 with TRBJ2-1, with D possibly being TRBD1 (5 bases). V lost 0 bases, J lost 6 bases, and 7 bases lay in between. The CDR3 has 13 residues. The germline gives CDR1 SGHRS, CDR2 YFSETQ. CDR3 residues: CASSLGGRNEQFF. The CDR3 region has the DNA TGCGCCAGCAGCTTGGGGGGCCGCAATGAGCAGTTCTTC.

This clone was picked up one time. DNA of the CDR3: TGCGCCAGCAGTTCCGGGACAGGGAACACTGAAGCTTTCTTT. Amino acids: CASSSGTGNTEAFF. The chain links TRBV5-1 to TRBJ1-1; 8 bases match TRBD1. Germline trimming cut 5 bases from V and 1 base from J; bases unmatched to any gene: 4. From germline, CDR1 is SGHRS and CDR2 YFSETQ. The CDR3 sequence is 14 residues long. The entire variable domain, with the rest obtained from reference TRBV5-1 and TRBJ1-1, is as follows: KAGVTQTPRYLIKTRGQQVTLSCSPISGHRSVSWYQQTPGQGLQFLFEYFSETQRNKGNFPGRFSGRQFSNSRSEMNVSTLELGDSALYLCASSSGTGNTEAFFGQGTRLTVV.

The chain joins TRBV21-1 to TRBJ1-2; TRBD1, the D gene given by the table, was not confirmed from the DNA. TRBV21-1 is deemed a pseudogene. The CDR3 covers 9 residues. The CDR3 DNA reads as TGTGTAGGGGTTTATGGCTACACCTTC. Its translation: CVGVYGYTF.

The CDR3 DNA reads TGTGCTAGTGGCCGTGACAGCCTTGAAAAACTGTTTTTT. Encoded protein: CASGRDSLEKLFF. The rearrangement uses TRBV12-5 and TRBJ1-4; D possibly corresponds to TRBD1 (5 bases). The CDR3 extends over 13 amino acids. Trimming stripped 6 bases from V and 7 bases from J, with 12 bases between. Germline CDR1 and CDR2: LGHNT and FRNRAP.